The 5 T cell receptor beta chains below were found in one sample sequenced in a study of T cell responses to AZD1222 COVID-19 vaccine. TCRdb's table, derived via immunoSEQ multiplex PCR, lists solely in-frame clones and lacks some. Of some 80,000 clones in the sample, about three quarters are singletons; the top ten hold approximately 27%. The material was peripheral blood, obtained 28 days after the second dose of the MenACWY control vaccine. The receptor set was obtained from an adult who received the MenACWY meningococcal vaccine as a control.

The chain is built from TRBV14 and TRBJ2-1; D remains ambiguous. Germline CDR1 SGHDN, CDR2 FVKESK. This CDR3 has 14 amino acids. Trimming took off 0 bases at V and 10 bases at J, with 13 bases between the two ends. CDR3 protein: CASSQERIASEQFF. CDR3 sequence (DNA): TGTGCCAGCAGCCAAGAAAGGATTGCCAGCGAGCAGTTCTTC.

J is TRBJ1-1 and V is TRBV19; 8 bases are a match to TRBD1. Germline CDR1 is LNHDA and CDR2 is SQIVND (reference sequence). The CDR3 length is 15 residues. The V segment lost 3 bases and the J segment 4 bases; nucleotides outside the gene matches: 7. The DNA of the CDR3 is TGTGCCAGTAGTATGTCGGGACAGGCAGGCACTGAAGCTTTCTTT. Encoded protein: CASSMSGQAGTEAFF.

This clone was recorded once. V gene TRBV6-1 combines with J gene TRBJ2-7; 12 bases are shared with TRBD1. This CDR3 spans 16 amino acids. V dropped 1 base and J dropped 5; count of bases not matched to a gene: 6. The germline gives CDR1 MNHNS, CDR2 SASEGT. CDR3 sequence: CASSEVGTGGIHEQYF. The CDR3 bases are TGTGCCAGCAGTGAAGTAGGGACAGGGGGCATCCACGAGCAGTACTTC.

A few counts support this clone. The chain combines TRBV10-3 with TRBJ2-5; 11 bases align to TRBD2. This CDR3 comprises 15 residues. The V gene end was trimmed by 4 bases and the J gene end by 5 bases; junction bases not matched to a gene: 6. Germline V gene data show CDR1 as ENHRY and CDR2 as SYGVKD. The CDR3 sequence: CAISVTSGVRETQYF. The CDR3 DNA reads as TGTGCCATCAGTGTGACTAGCGGGGTGCGGGAGACCCAGTACTTC.

The V gene is TRBV18, the J gene TRBJ2-2; D is ambiguous. V was shortened by 2 bases and J by 1 base, with 8 bases between the two germline ends. The CDR3 runs 15 residues. The germline V gene has CDR1 KGHSH and CDR2 LQKENI. CDR3 protein: CASSPVKGNTGELFF. CDR3 nucleotides: TGTGCCAGCTCACCAGTGAAAGGGAACACCGGGGAGCTGTTTTTT. The variable domain in full, with the rest retrieved from reference TRBV18 and TRBJ2-2, is NAGVMQNPRHLVRRRGQEARLRCSPMKGHSHVYWYRQLPEEGLKFMVYLQKENIIDESGMPKERFSAEFPKEGPSILRIQQVVRGDSAAYFCASSPVKGNTGELFFGEGSRLTVL.